This entry lists 31 T cell receptor beta chains sequenced from one sample in a study of vaccination effects on CD4 cells after COVID-19 (dated by TCRdb to between 2021 and 2024). To identify antigen-specific CD4+ T cell clonotypes by their expansion, the ViraFEST assay first stimulated PBMC with viral peptide pools and then applied TCR sequencing. After roughly 11 days of culture, CD4+ T cells were isolated with the EasySep CD4+ T cell isolation kit. Their cognate antigens are unknown. The method behind the library was the immunoSEQ multiplex PCR assay. TCRdb stores this immuneACCESS table with in-frame sequences only. Part of the clones is absent; in the studies checked, under half of the shortfall reflects unresolved V genes, and no reason is known for the rest. The sample table contains roughly 20,000 clones; only one count was recorded for less than 85% of them. The top ten clonotypes cover approximately 15% of the sample.

The source was CD4+ T cells from PBMCs cultured with HCoV-229E spike peptides, collected before COVID-19 vaccination. The meaning of the sample's cell subset or site label: HCoV-229E spike overlapping peptide pool stimulation. The receptors come from a human donor who received a COVID-19 vaccine.

This clone occurred once. The V call is TRBV14, the J call TRBJ1-1; D is unclear. Deletions cut 0 bases from V and 10 bases from J, with 12 bases between. The CDR3 totals 13 residues. The germline V gene has CDR1 SGHDN and CDR2 FVKESK. CDR3 in amino acids: CASSQETAGGAFF. The CDR3 DNA is TGTGCCAGCAGCCAAGAAACCGCCGGAGGAGCTTTCTTT.

The rearrangement links TRBV11-3 to TRBJ2-2; 10 bases map to TRBD1. The CDR3 runs to 14 residues. Germline lookup yields CDR1 SGHNT and CDR2 YENEEA. V shed 8 bases, J shed 2 bases, and the junction held 2 bases outside the gene matches. CDR3: CASRDRGNTGELFF. DNA for the CDR3: TGTGCCAGCCGGGACAGGGGAAACACCGGGGAGCTGTTTTTT.

The V gene is TRBV5-4, the J gene TRBJ2-3, with 8 bases fitting TRBD1. Germline lookup yields CDR1 SGHNT and CDR2 YYREEE (reference sequence). V lost 2 bases to trimming and J lost 5 bases; unmatched junction nucleotides: 10. The CDR3 is 16 amino acids. CDR3 DNA sequence: TGTGCCAGCAGCTTCGCACTCAGGGGGCGGATAGATACGCAGTATTTT. It specifies CASSFALRGRIDTQYF.

The J gene is TRBJ2-6, the V gene TRBV7-6; possible D gene TRBD2, 6 bases. CDR3 length: 16 residues. Germline V gene sequence: CDR1 SGHVS, CDR2 FNYEAQ. Between the trimmed V and J ends, which lost 1 base and 1 base, there was a span of 8 bases. In nucleotides, the CDR3 is TGTGCCAGCAGCTTAGGGGCGGGATCTGGGGCCAACGTCCTGACTTTC. This sequence encodes CASSLGAGSGANVLTF.

The CDR3 region is CASSQQGRTNSPLHF. CDR3 in DNA: TGTGCCAGCAGCCAACAGGGCCGCACCAATTCACCCCTCCACTTT. The V call is TRBV5-6, the J call TRBJ1-6; TRBD1 is a possible D gene (6 bases). The ends were cut back, 4 bases at V and 7 bases at J, with 15 bases in the middle. Germline-derived CDR1 and CDR2 are SGHDT and YYEEEE. The CDR3 runs to 15 residues.

This clone showed up just once. The CDR3 reads CASSRTDSSYEQYF. The CDR3 DNA is TGTGCCAGCAGCCGGACAGATAGCTCCTACGAGCAGTACTTC. J is TRBJ2-7 and V is TRBV2; the D gene is possibly TRBD1 (6 bases). The germline gives CDR1 SNHLY, CDR2 FYNNEI. V lost 6 bases and J lost 0, with 12 bases in between. This CDR3 contains 14 residues.

V is TRBV6-5 and J is TRBJ2-2; possible D gene TRBD2, 6 bases. V lost 4 bases, J lost 4 bases, and 13 bases lay in between. The CDR3 has 15 amino acids. Germline CDR1 and CDR2: MNHEY and SVGAGI. CDR3 residues: CASSSPGGVTGELFF. The CDR3 region has the DNA TGTGCCAGCAGTTCCCCAGGAGGGGTCACCGGGGAGCTGTTTTTT.

The gene calls are TRBV30 and TRBJ2-2; 7 nucleotides align to TRBD1. Germline V gene sequence: CDR1 GTSNPN, CDR2 SVGIG (reference sequence). The CDR3 has 18 amino acids. J was trimmed by 4 bases and V by 0 bases; bases with no gene match: 14. The CDR3 region is CAWSVLSFGTVLTGELFF. CDR3 nucleotides: TGTGCCTGGAGTGTACTAAGCTTCGGGACAGTACTCACCGGGGAGCTGTTTTTT.

This clone has only one observation. This chain connects TRBV3-1 (or the pseudogene TRBV3-2) to TRBJ2-1, with TRBD1 matching over 7 bases. Losses at the gene ends were 2 bases for V and 7 bases for J; bases not matched to a gene: 2. The CDR3 extends over 13 amino acids. Per the germline V gene, CDR1 is LGHDT and CDR2 is YNNKEL (reference sequence). CDR3 protein: CASSQQQGNEQFF. CDR3 sequence (DNA): TGTGCCAGCAGCCAACAACAGGGGAATGAGCAGTTCTTC.

The chain links TRBV5-5 to TRBJ2-2; D unclear. The CDR3 is 12 residues long. Trimming left V 2 bases short and J 3 bases short, with 2 bases between. The germline V gene encodes CDR1 SGHKS and CDR2 YYEKEE (reference sequence). The DNA for the CDR3 is TGTGCCAGCAGCTTCTACACCGGGGAGCTGTTTTTT. Protein sequence: CASSFYTGELFF.

V usage is TRBV5-1 and J usage is TRBJ2-5; 7 nucleotides match TRBD1. CDR3 length: 15 residues. J lost 2 bases, V lost 2 bases, and 6 bases had no gene match. The germline V gene encodes CDR1 SGHRS and CDR2 YFSETQ. The CDR3 sequence is CASSFNPGGQETQYF. CDR3 sequence (DNA): TGCGCCAGCAGCTTCAATCCAGGGGGACAAGAGACCCAGTACTTC.

The chain combines TRBV28 with TRBJ1-3; no clear D gene. V lost 8 bases to trimming and J lost 0 bases, with 5 bases between them. The CDR3 consists of 12 residues. Germline V CDR1 and CDR2: MDHEN, SYDVKM. CDR3 protein: CASRVSGNTIYF. The DNA of the CDR3 is TGTGCCAGCCGAGTCTCTGGAAACACCATATATTTT.

V gene TRBV7-7 combines with J gene TRBJ2-1; weak D call: TRBD2 (6 bases). This CDR3 is 13 amino acids long. The V end was cut by 5 bases, the J end by 4 bases, with 9 bases between. Germline-derived CDR1 and CDR2 are SSHAT and FNYEAQ (reference sequence). The CDR3 spells CASSLGLYNEQFF. The CDR3 bases are TGTGCCAGCAGCCTGGGACTTTACAATGAGCAGTTCTTC.

The CDR3 nucleotides read TGTGCCAGTAGTATGTTAGATTGGGGGAAGGCCGTAATCTCCTACGAGCAGTACTTC. Protein: CASSMLDWGKAVISYEQYF. The genes are TRBV19 and TRBJ2-7, with D perhaps TRBD1 or TRBD2 (5 bases each). The CDR3 totals 19 residues. CDR1 and CDR2 (germline): LNHDA, SQIVND (reference sequence). Trimming took off 3 bases at V and 0 bases at J, with 24 bases between the two ends.

The chain joins TRBV9 to TRBJ1-2; D unresolved. CDR3 length equals 18 residues. Germline lookup yields CDR1 SGDLS and CDR2 YYNGEE. V lost 0 bases, J lost 0 bases, and 18 bases lay in between. The CDR3: CASSVDVRAHTANYGYTF. CDR3 nucleotide sequence: TGTGCCAGCAGCGTAGATGTTCGAGCGCACACAGCTAACTATGGCTACACCTTC.

The V call is TRBV6-1, the J call TRBJ2-7, with TRBD1 matching over 9 bases. The CDR3 is 16 amino acids. V was pared by 3 bases and J by 0 bases, with 6 bases of the junction left unmatched. Germline V lookup: CDR1 MNHNS, CDR2 SASEGT. The CDR3 here is CASSDLGQGSSYEQYF. CDR3 DNA sequence: TGTGCCAGCAGTGACCTCGGACAGGGGAGCTCCTACGAGCAGTACTTC.

The table lists this clone with a count of one. The chain recombines TRBV19 with TRBJ1-5; TRBD1 is a possible D gene (6 bases). Germline V gives CDR1 LNHDA, CDR2 SQIVND (reference sequence). This CDR3 region has 14 residues. V lost 5 bases to trimming and J lost 6 bases, with 14 bases between them. For the CDR3, the DNA is TGTGCCAGTAGTCGGCAGGGGATGAGTCAGCCCCAGCATTTT. This sequence encodes CASSRQGMSQPQHF.

This sequence joins TRBV6-1 and TRBJ2-3; 12 positions match TRBD2. J gave up 3 bases and V 3 bases, and 7 bases lay outside the gene matches. The CDR3 length is 17 residues. The germline V gene encodes CDR1 MNHNS and CDR2 SASEGT. The CDR3 sequence: CASSEASGGAGTDTQYF. CDR3 coding DNA: TGTGCCAGCAGTGAGGCTAGCGGGGGGGCCGGTACAGATACGCAGTATTTT.

The rearrangement uses TRBV10-3 and TRBJ2-7; 11 bases are shared with TRBD2. V gave up 2 bases and J gave up 4 bases; unmatched junction bases: 4. The CDR3 totals 15 residues. Germline V gene sequence: CDR1 ENHRY, CDR2 SYGVKD. The CDR3 nucleotides are TGTGCCATCAGTGAGGTTCTAGCGGGAGGTTACGAGCAGTACTTC. This codes for CAISEVLAGGYEQYF.

V is TRBV3-1 (or the pseudogene TRBV3-2) and J is TRBJ2-6; D gene unclear. The CDR3 sequence is 13 residues long. The germline CDR1 and CDR2 sequences are LGHDT and YNNKEL (reference sequence). V was clipped by 1 base and J by 2 bases, with 0 bases between them. The CDR3 DNA sequence: TGTGCCAGCAGCCAAGCTGGGGCCAACGTCCTGACTTTC. It encodes CASSQAGANVLTF.

This sequence joins TRBV27 and TRBJ1-3; D is unclear. The CDR3 runs to 13 residues. Germline V lookup: CDR1 MNHEY, CDR2 SMNVEV (reference sequence). The V end lost 5 bases, the J end lost 4 bases, and 9 bases lay between the germline ends. The CDR3 DNA reads as TGTGCCAGCAGTCCCCCTCTCGGAAACACCATATATTTT. As protein: CASSPPLGNTIYF.

Here the CDR3 DNA reads TGTGCCAGCAGCTCGCCGACTAGCGGATACACAGATACGCAGTATTTT. It codes for CASSSPTSGYTDTQYF. The chain links TRBV5-4 to TRBJ2-3; 9 bases are a match to TRBD2. With V trimmed by 3 bases and J by 2 bases, 7 bases remained unmatched. The CDR3 has 16 amino acids. The germline V gene has CDR1 SGHNT and CDR2 YYREEE (reference sequence).

This chain connects TRBV12-3 or TRBV12-4 to TRBJ2-3; 7 bases fit TRBD1. The CDR3 contains 13 residues. Trimming at V came to 2 bases and at J to 5 bases, leaving 1 base not matched to a gene. The CDR3 sequence: CASSLPGGDTQYF. The CDR3 DNA is TGTGCCAGCAGTTTACCAGGGGGAGATACGCAGTATTTT.

This clone has more than one count but fewer than ten. The V gene is TRBV12-3 or TRBV12-4, the J gene TRBJ1-1; D not resolved. This CDR3 comprises 12 residues. V shed 3 bases and J shed 1 base, with 3 bases lying between them. DNA of the CDR3: TGTGCCAGCAGTTTTGGGAACACTGAAGCTTTCTTT. It is translated as CASSFGNTEAFF.

This chain links TRBV3-1 (or the pseudogene TRBV3-2) with TRBJ1-1; D gene uncertain. The V gene lost 0 bases and the J gene lost 11 bases, with 13 bases spanning the gap. CDR1 and CDR2 from the germline V gene are LGHDT and YNNKEL (reference sequence). This CDR3 has 13 amino acids. CDR3 in amino acids: CASSQDIQTRAFF. For the CDR3, the DNA is TGTGCCAGCAGCCAAGACATACAAACGAGGGCTTTCTTT.

V gene TRBV9 combines with J gene TRBJ1-2; D may be TRBD1 (5 bases). The CDR3 totals 14 residues. The V gene lost 5 bases and the J gene lost 3 bases, with 14 bases spanning the gap. The germline V gene has CDR1 SGDLS and CDR2 YYNGEE. The CDR3 DNA is TGTGCCAGCAGTCTCGGGGCGGGGGACTATGGCTACACCTTC. This sequence encodes CASSLGAGDYGYTF. Based on the CDR3 plus reference TRBV9 and TRBJ1-2, the full variable domain is DSGVTQTPKHLITATGQRVTLRCSPRSGDLSVYWYQQSLDQGLQFLIQYYNGEERAKGNILERFSAQQFPDLHSELNLSSLELGDSALYFCASSLGAGDYGYTFGSGTRLTVV.

The chain is built from TRBV18 and TRBJ2-3; weak D call: TRBD2 (6 bases). The CDR3 spans 14 residues. V dropped 8 bases and J dropped 2 bases, with 14 bases sitting between them. Germline-derived CDR1 and CDR2 are KGHSH and LQKENI. CDR3 loop: CASPCSGDTDTQYF. CDR3 coding DNA: TGTGCCAGCCCCTGTTCGGGGGACACAGATACGCAGTATTTT.

Only a few counts were recorded for this clone. V is TRBV5-1 and J is TRBJ1-1, with a possible D match to TRBD1 (6 bases). V was clipped by 4 bases and J by 1 base, with 14 bases between them. CDR3 length: 15 residues. Germline CDR1 SGHRS, CDR2 YFSETQ. CDR3 DNA sequence: TGCGCCAGCAGCAAAACAGGGACGGGGAACACTGAAGCTTTCTTT. It encodes CASSKTGTGNTEAFF. The whole variable domain, filled in from reference TRBV5-1 and TRBJ1-1, reads KAGVTQTPRYLIKTRGQQVTLSCSPISGHRSVSWYQQTPGQGLQFLFEYFSETQRNKGNFPGRFSGRQFSNSRSEMNVSTLELGDSALYLCASSKTGTGNTEAFFGQGTRLTVV.

This chain uses TRBV28 with TRBJ2-7; 8 nucleotides line up with TRBD1. The V segment lost 6 bases and the J segment 0 bases; nucleotides outside the gene matches: 10. Per germline, CDR1 MDHEN and CDR2 SYDVKM. This CDR3 comprises 16 residues. The CDR3 region has the DNA TGTGCCAGCAGACACCCAGGGGGCTCAAGCTCCTACGAGCAGTACTTC. Residues: CASRHPGGSSSYEQYF.

A few counts support this clone. This chain joins TRBV6-6 and TRBJ2-1; 7 nucleotides align to TRBD2. Germline V CDR1 and CDR2: MNHNY, SVGAGI (reference sequence). The length of the CDR3 is 13 residues. Losses at the gene ends were 6 bases for V and 7 bases for J; bases not matched to a gene: 6. The CDR3 DNA sequence: TGTGCCAGCAGGGAATTGCGGGGGAATGAGCAGTTCTTC. It translates to CASRELRGNEQFF.

V gene TRBV7-9 combines with J gene TRBJ2-3; 9 bases are a match to TRBD1. Trimming took 7 bases from V and 6 from J; bases not matched to a gene: 17. Germline-derived CDR1 and CDR2 are SEHNR and FQNEAQ (reference sequence). CDR3 length: 17 amino acids. CDR3 sequence: CASTTVQGALSPDTQYF. The CDR3, as DNA: TGTGCCAGCACCACGGTACAGGGGGCCCTTTCCCCGGATACGCAGTATTTT.